This T cell receptor (beta chain) was identified during a study of T cell repertoires in cytomegalovirus infection. As for the study in general: Public TCR beta signatures indicated both CMV infection and matching HLA type. Study-wide results and limits: Of the TCR beta families, the public ones yielded a cumulative frequency that identified carriers of CMV plus the relevant HLA.

TCRdb used MiXCR to reprocess the reads, holding one entry per CDR3 protein. The sample includes about a million distinct CDR3 sequences, about a third of them seen just once. The ends were cut back, 5 bases at V and 1 base at J, with 8 bases in the middle. Germline CDR1 is SGHVS and CDR2 is FNYEAQ. The CDR3 has 14 amino acids. On this clonotype: Its target is not known.

The material was cultured CD8+ T cells from PBMCs, obtained from culture after CMV antigen stimulation. V gene TRBV7-6 combines with J gene TRBJ1-4; D is perhaps TRBD1 (5 bases). This sequence was found in a human donor in good health (CMV status not recorded). Some clones in this sample may be carry-over from other donors' samples. The CDR3 coding sequence is TGTGCCAGCAGCCCAGGACAAACTAATGAAAAACTGTTTTTT. It yields the protein CASSPGQTNEKLFF.